This TCR beta chain was identified during a study of T cells in Graves' hyperthyroidism and ophthalmopathy. Overall study findings and caveats: Most expanded thyroid clonotypes above 0.001 recurred in blood.

V shed 9 bases, J shed 2 bases, and the junction held 12 bases outside the gene matches. Germline V gives CDR1 ENHRY, CDR2 SYGVKD. The CDR3 has 15 residues. The definition of stable Graves' hyperthyroidism was no ophthalmopathy progression within 18 months. Hyperthyroidism had been newly diagnosed in patients aged 18 to 65, and its duration was under 2 months. This clonotype has at least ten counts. The antigen is unknown. Amplified TCR beta CDR3 regions derived from RNA transcripts. First-round RT-PCR targeting the TCR CDR3 was performed with the HTBI primer set. A single record per CDR3 protein comes from TCRdb applying MiXCR to the multiplex PCR reads. The sample consists of about 550,000 distinct CDR3 sequences, less than 25% of them appearing once.

The gene calls are TRBV10-3 and TRBJ2-5, with 7 bases matching TRBD2. The sequence was obtained from a man between 18 and 29 years old with Graves' hyperthyroidism. The sequencing sample was made of blood. CDR3: CAINHWGGPQETQYF. CDR3 nucleotides: TGTGCCATAAATCACTGGGGGGGTCCACAAGAGACCCAGTACTTC.